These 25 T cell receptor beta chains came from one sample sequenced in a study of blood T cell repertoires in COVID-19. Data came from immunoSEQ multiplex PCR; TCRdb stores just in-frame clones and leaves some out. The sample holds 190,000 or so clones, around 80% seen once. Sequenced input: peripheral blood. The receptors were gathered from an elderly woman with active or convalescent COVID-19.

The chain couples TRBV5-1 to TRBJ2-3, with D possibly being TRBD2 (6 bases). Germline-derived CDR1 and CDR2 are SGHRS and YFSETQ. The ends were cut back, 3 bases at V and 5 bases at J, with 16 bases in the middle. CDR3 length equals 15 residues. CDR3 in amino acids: CASSSRGSVGDTQYF. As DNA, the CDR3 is TGCGCCAGCAGCTCGCGGGGTAGCGTGGGAGATACGCAGTATTTT.

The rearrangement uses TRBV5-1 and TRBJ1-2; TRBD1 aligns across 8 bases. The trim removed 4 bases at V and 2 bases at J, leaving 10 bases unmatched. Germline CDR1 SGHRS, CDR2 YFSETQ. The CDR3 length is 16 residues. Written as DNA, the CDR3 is TGCGCCAGCAGCCCGACGACAGGGGCAAACAACTATGGCTACACCTTC. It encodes CASSPTTGANNYGYTF.

The CDR3 sequence is CASSTPGQNTGELFF. DNA for the CDR3: TGTGCCAGTAGTACACCAGGACAGAACACCGGGGAGCTGTTTTTT. The V call is TRBV19, the J call TRBJ2-2, with D possibly matching TRBD1 (5 bases). CDR1 and CDR2 from the germline V gene are LNHDA and SQIVND (reference sequence). The CDR3 has 15 residues. Trimming took off 4 bases at V and 1 base at J, with 10 bases between the two ends.

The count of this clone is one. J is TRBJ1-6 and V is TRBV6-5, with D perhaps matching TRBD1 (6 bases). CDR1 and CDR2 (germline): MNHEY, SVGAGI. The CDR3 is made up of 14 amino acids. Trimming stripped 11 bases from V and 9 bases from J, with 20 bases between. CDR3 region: CAPRHSTGGSPLHF. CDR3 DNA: TGTGCCCCCAGGCATTCGACAGGCGGTTCACCCCTCCACTTT.

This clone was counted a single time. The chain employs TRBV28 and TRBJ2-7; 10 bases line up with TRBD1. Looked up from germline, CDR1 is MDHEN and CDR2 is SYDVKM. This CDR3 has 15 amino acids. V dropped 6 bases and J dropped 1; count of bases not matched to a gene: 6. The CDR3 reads CASRGTGAQSYEQYF. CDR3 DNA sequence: TGTGCCAGCAGGGGGACAGGGGCCCAGTCCTACGAGCAGTACTTC.

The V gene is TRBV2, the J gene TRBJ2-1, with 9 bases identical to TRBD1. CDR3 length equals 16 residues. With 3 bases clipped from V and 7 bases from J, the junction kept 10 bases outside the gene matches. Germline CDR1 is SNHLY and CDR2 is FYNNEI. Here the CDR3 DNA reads TGTGCCAGCAGTGAGATGGGACAGGGCCAACGGAATGAGCAGTTCTTC. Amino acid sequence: CASSEMGQGQRNEQFF.

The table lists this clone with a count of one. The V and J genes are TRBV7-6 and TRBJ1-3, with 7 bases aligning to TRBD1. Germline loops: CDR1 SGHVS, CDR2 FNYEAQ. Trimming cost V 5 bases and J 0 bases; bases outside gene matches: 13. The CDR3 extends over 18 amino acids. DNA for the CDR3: TGTGCCAGCAGCCTAGAAGCCGGGACAGCCAGCTCTGGAAACACCATATATTTT. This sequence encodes CASSLEAGTASSGNTIYF. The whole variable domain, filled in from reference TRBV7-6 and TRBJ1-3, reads GAGVSQSPRYKVTKRGQDVALRCDPISGHVSLYWYRQALGQGPEFLTYFNYEAQQDKSGLPNDRFSAERPEGSISTLTIQRTEQRDSAMYRCASSLEAGTASSGNTIYFGEGSWLTVV.

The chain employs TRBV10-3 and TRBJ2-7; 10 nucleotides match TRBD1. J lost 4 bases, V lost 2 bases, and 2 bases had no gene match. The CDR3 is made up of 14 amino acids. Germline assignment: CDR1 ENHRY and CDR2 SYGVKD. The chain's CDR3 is CAISEGTGVYEQYF. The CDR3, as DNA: TGTGCCATCAGTGAGGGGACAGGGGTTTACGAGCAGTACTTC.

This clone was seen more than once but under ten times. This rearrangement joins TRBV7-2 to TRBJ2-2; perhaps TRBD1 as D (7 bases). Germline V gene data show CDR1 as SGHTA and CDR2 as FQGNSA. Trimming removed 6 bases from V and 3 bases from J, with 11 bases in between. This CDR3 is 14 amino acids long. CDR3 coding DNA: TGTGCCAGCAGGCGGGACAGTTACACCGGGGAGCTGTTTTTT. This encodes CASRRDSYTGELFF. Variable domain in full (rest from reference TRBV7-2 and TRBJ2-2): GAGVSQSPSNKVTEKGKDVELRCDPISGHTALYWYRQSLGQGLEFLIYFQGNSAPDKSGLPSDRFSAERTGGSVSTLTIQRTQQEDSAVYLCASRRDSYTGELFFGEGSRLTVL.

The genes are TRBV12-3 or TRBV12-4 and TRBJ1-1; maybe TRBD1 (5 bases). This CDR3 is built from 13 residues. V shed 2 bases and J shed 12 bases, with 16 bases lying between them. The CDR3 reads CASSLSARADTFF. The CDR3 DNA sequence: TGTGCCAGCAGTTTATCTGCCAGGGCTGATACTTTCTTT.

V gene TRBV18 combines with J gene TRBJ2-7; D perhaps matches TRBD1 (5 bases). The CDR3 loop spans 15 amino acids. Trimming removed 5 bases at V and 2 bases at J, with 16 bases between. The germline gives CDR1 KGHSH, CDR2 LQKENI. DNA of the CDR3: TGTGCCAGCTCATCCGACAGACAGAGAACCTACGAGCAGTACTTC. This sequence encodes CASSSDRQRTYEQYF.

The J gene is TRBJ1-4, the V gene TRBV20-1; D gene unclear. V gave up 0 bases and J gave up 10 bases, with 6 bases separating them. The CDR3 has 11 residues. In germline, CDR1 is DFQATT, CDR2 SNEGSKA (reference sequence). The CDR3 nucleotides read TGCAGTGCTAGAGATCCCCGAAAACTGTTTTTT. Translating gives CSARDPRKLFF.

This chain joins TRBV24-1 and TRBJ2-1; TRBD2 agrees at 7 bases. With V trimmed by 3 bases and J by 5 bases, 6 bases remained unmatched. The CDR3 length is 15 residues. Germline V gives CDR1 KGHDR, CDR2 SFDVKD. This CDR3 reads CATSDAGDAHNEQFF. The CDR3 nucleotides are TGTGCCACCAGTGATGCGGGGGATGCACACAATGAGCAGTTCTTC.

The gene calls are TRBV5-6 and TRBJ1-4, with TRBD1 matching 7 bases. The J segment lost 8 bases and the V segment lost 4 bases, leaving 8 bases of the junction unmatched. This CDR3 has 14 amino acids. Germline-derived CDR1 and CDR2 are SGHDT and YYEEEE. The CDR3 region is CASSPRDSREKLFF. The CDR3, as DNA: TGTGCCAGCAGCCCCCGGGACAGTCGGGAAAAACTGTTTTTT.

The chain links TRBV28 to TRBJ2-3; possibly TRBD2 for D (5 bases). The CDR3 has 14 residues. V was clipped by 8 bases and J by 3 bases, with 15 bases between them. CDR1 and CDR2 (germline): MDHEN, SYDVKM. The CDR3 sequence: CASYKERPTDTQYF. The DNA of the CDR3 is TGTGCCAGCTACAAAGAGCGGCCGACAGATACGCAGTATTTT.

CDR3 coding DNA: TGCGCCAGCAGCGAACGACCCGCACAGGGGGCTGGCGAAAAACTGTTTTTT. This translates into CASSERPAQGAGEKLFF. V gene TRBV5-1 combines with J gene TRBJ1-4, with 9 bases identical to TRBD1. The CDR3 has 17 amino acids. V lost 4 bases and J lost 8; bases outside the gene matches: 15. Per germline, CDR1 SGHRS and CDR2 YFSETQ.

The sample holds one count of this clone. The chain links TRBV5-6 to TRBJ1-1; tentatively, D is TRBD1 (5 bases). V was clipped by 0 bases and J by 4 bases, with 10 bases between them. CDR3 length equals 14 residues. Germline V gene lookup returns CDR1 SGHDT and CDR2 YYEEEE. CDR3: CASSLVPGSTEAFF. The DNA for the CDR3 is TGTGCCAGCAGCTTGGTGCCAGGGTCCACTGAAGCTTTCTTT.

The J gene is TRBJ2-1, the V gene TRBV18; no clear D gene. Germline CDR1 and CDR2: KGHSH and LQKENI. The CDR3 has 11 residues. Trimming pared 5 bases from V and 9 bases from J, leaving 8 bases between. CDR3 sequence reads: CASSMQIEQFF. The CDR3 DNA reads TGTGCCAGCTCAATGCAGATTGAGCAGTTCTTC. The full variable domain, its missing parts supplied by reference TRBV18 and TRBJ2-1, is NAGVMQNPRHLVRRRGQEARLRCSPMKGHSHVYWYRQLPEEGLKFMVYLQKENIIDESGMPKERFSAEFPKEGPSILRIQQVVRGDSAAYFCASSMQIEQFFGPGTRLTVL.

The CDR3 DNA follows: TGTGCCAGCAGTAAGAGACAGGTAAACACTGAAGCTTTCTTT. Amino acids: CASSKRQVNTEAFF. The chain couples TRBV6-5 to TRBJ1-1; perhaps TRBD1 as D (6 bases). The CDR3 is made up of 14 amino acids. Germline V CDR1 and CDR2: MNHEY, SVGAGI. The V end was cut by 5 bases, the J end by 2 bases, with 12 bases between.

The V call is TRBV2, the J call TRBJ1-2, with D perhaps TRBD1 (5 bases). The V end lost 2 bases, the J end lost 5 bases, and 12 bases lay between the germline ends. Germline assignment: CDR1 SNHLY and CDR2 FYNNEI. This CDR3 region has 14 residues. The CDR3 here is CASSEYEGRYGYTF. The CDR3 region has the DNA TGTGCCAGCAGTGAATACGAGGGGAGGTATGGCTACACCTTC.

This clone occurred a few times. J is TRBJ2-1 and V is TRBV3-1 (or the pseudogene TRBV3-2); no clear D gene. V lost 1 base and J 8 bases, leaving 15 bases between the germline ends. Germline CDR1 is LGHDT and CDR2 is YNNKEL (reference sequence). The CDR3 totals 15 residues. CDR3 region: CASSQARRSRDEQFF. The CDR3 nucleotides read TGTGCCAGCAGCCAAGCTCGGCGGAGCCGGGATGAGCAGTTCTTC.

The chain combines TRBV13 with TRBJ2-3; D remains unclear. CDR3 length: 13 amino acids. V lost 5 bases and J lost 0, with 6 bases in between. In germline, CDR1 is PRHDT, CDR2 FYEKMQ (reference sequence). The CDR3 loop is CASSPLSTDTQYF. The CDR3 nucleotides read TGTGCCAGCAGCCCGCTAAGCACAGATACGCAGTATTTT. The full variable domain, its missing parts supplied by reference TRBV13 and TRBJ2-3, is AAGVIQSPRHLIKEKRETATLKCYPIPRHDTVYWYQQGPGQDPQFLISFYEKMQSDKGSIPDRFSAQQFSDYHSELNMSSLELGDSALYFCASSPLSTDTQYFGPGTRLTVL.

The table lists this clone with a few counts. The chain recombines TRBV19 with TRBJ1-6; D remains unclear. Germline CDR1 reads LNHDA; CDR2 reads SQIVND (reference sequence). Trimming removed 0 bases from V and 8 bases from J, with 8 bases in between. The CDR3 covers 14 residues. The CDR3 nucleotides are TGTGCCAGTAGTATAGATAATCGAGATTCACCCCTCCACTTT. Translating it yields CASSIDNRDSPLHF.

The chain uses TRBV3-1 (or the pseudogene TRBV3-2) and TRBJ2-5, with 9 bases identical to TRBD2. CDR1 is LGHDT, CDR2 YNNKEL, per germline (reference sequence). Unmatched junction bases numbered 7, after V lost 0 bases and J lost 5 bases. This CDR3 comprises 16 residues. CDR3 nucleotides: TGTGCCAGCAGCCAAGAATTGCGGGGGGGCGGGGAGACCCAGTACTTC. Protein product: CASSQELRGGGETQYF.

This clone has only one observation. Here the CDR3 reads CATSDHTTGTGLEQFF. Written as DNA, the CDR3 is TGTGCCACCAGTGATCACACAACCGGGACAGGGCTTGAGCAGTTCTTC. The chain combines TRBV24-1 with TRBJ2-1; TRBD1 matches at 9 bases. Germline CDR1 reads KGHDR; CDR2 reads SFDVKD. The CDR3 extends over 16 amino acids. The V segment lost 3 bases and the J segment 9 bases; nucleotides outside the gene matches: 11.